One T cell receptor (beta chain) is described in this entry. Its cognate antigen is unknown. The entry originates in a study of T cell responses to AZD1222 COVID-19 vaccine. Notes on the study in general: No repertoire was sampled before or during the peak T cell response, only after it. Donors were largely white British and mainly female; clonal diversity was possibly underestimated.

Trimming left V 4 bases short and J 7 bases short, with 17 bases between. CDR1 is SNHLY, CDR2 FYNNEI, per germline. The CDR3 covers 15 residues. Clones were read by immunoSEQ multiplex PCR, and TCRdb kept only the in-frame ones, dropping some. The table lists some 150,000 clones, 90% of them singletons. The material was peripheral blood, obtained on day 0 of AZD1222 vaccination. The origin of this receptor is an adult in good health. This chain joins TRBV2 and TRBJ2-1, with D perhaps TRBD1 or TRBD2 (6 bases each). The CDR3 sequence is CASSGARGLGNEQFF. The CDR3 region has the DNA TGTGCCAGCAGTGGCGCCCGGGGGCTTGGAAATGAGCAGTTCTTC.